The 2 T cell receptor beta chains given below trace back to one sample, sequenced in a study of tumor-infiltrating lymphocytes in primary liver carcinoma. RNA isolated from unsorted whole blood supplied the blood RNA, with germline DNA also extracted. Using a constant-region primer together with ProtoScript II reverse transcriptase, TCR beta cDNA was made from around 500 ng of total RNA. Construction of TCR beta libraries relied on three successive nested multiplex PCR rounds employing slightly modified ARM-PCR. In the first two PCR rounds, TRBV1-TRBV30 forward primers were paired with a C-beta reverse primer, and each round lasted roughly 9 cycles. TCRdb reprocessed the multiplex PCR reads with MiXCR, giving one entry per CDR3 protein. The sample records 330,000 or so distinct CDR3 sequences, less than 75% being singletons. What was sequenced was peripheral blood. The source of these receptors is a man aged 35 to 55 with primary liver carcinoma and hepatitis B virus infection.

The rearrangement links TRBV4-1 to TRBJ1-4; D is ambiguous. This CDR3 is built from 15 residues. The germline CDR1 and CDR2 sequences are MGHRA and YSYEKL. The V end was cut by 2 bases, the J end by 6 bases, with 13 bases between. The CDR3 region has the DNA TGCGCCAGCAGCCAACCGAACAGCGGGGATGAAAAACTGTTTTTT. Protein: CASSQPNSGDEKLFF.

About this clonotype itself: One junction end disagrees with the germline gene, perhaps due to a read error. This chain uses TRBV11-2 with TRBJ2-1; D might be TRBD2 (5 bases). The germline V gene encodes CDR1 SGHAT and CDR2 FQNNGV. The CDR3 extends over 15 amino acids. The CDR3 sequence: CASCLGLGSYNKQFF. The CDR3 region has the DNA TGTGCCAGCTGCTTAGGACTGGGCTCCTACAATAAGCAGTTCTTC.